These 17 T cell receptor beta chains came from one sample sequenced in a study of OX40 agonist ivuxolimab in advanced cancers. Library method: the immunoSEQ multiplex PCR assay. The table comes from immuneACCESS by way of TCRdb, which keeps in-frame sequences with V and J called. Part of the clones is missing from these tables; in studies checked, under half for an unresolved V gene and the rest for unknown reasons. Recorded for this sample are about 110,000 clones; roughly 87% of them occurred a single time. 0.27% of the sample is taken by the ten largest. The sequencing here drew on CD4+ or CD8+ T cells sorted from blood, taken in a trial of the OX40 agonist ivuxolimab. Receptors originate from an adult with an advanced solid tumor such as melanoma, head and neck, liver or kidney cancer.

The chain joins TRBV19 to TRBJ1-4; D uncertain. Trimming cost V 3 bases and J 0 bases, with 11 bases left between them. The germline V gene has CDR1 LNHDA and CDR2 SQIVND (reference sequence). This CDR3 has 16 residues. CDR3 nucleotides: TGTGCCAGTAGTATCACAGCTTCGGCAACTAATGAAAAACTGTTTTTT. It is translated as CASSITASATNEKLFF.

The rearrangement uses TRBV27 and TRBJ1-5; the match to TRBD1 covers 8 bases. This CDR3 region has 17 residues. Per germline, CDR1 MNHEY and CDR2 SMNVEV (reference sequence). V lost 2 bases and J lost 7; bases outside the gene matches: 13. The CDR3 nucleotides read TGTGCCAGCAGTTTAAAAAGAATGGGGACAGGTCGGCAGCCCCAGCATTTT. Protein sequence: CASSLKRMGTGRQPQHF.

For this clone: One end of the junction is discordant with germline, which a read error may explain. This chain uses TRBV7-2 with TRBJ2-2; 10 bases fit TRBD2. From germline, CDR1 is SGHTA and CDR2 FQGNSA. The CDR3 has 15 amino acids. CDR3 sequence: CGSGRTSGITGELFF. The DNA for the CDR3 is TGTGGCAGCGGGCGGACTAGCGGTATCACCGGGGAGCTGTTTTTT.

The chain has TRBV19 and TRBJ2-3, with TRBD1 identical over 8 bases. Germline CDR1 is LNHDA and CDR2 is SQIVND (reference sequence). V lost 7 bases and J lost 0; bases outside the gene matches: 9. The CDR3 is 16 residues long. The CDR3 nucleotides are TGTGCCAGTACCCCCGGGACAGGCCTTAGCACAGATACGCAGTATTTT. Protein sequence: CASTPGTGLSTDTQYF.

This clone was picked up a small number of times. The rearrangement joins TRBV30 to TRBJ2-1; TRBD2 matches 11 bases. Germline CDR1 is GTSNPN and CDR2 is SVGIG (reference sequence). J was trimmed by 7 bases and V by 5 bases; bases with no gene match: 7. This CDR3 contains 14 residues. This chain's CDR3 is CAWELAGVLNEQFF. The CDR3 bases are TGTGCCTGGGAACTAGCGGGGGTCCTAAATGAGCAGTTCTTC.

The chain is built from TRBV19 and TRBJ2-1; D is ambiguous. V lost 4 bases and J 10 bases, leaving 17 bases between the germline ends. The CDR3 sequence is 14 residues long. The germline CDR1 and CDR2 sequences are LNHDA and SQIVND (reference sequence). The CDR3 spells CASSTDPRPGEQFF. CDR3 DNA: TGTGCCAGTAGTACGGACCCTCGGCCAGGAGAGCAGTTCTTC.

This sequence joins TRBV6-1 and TRBJ1-1; D is possibly TRBD1 (6 bases). Per the germline V gene, CDR1 is MNHNS and CDR2 is SASEGT. There are 15 residues in the CDR3. The V end was cut by 8 bases, the J end by 2 bases, with 18 bases between. CDR3 bases: TGTGCCAGCCCGCTTACGAGGGGGACTAACACTGAAGCTTTCTTT. Translation: CASPLTRGTNTEAFF.

This chain joins TRBV19 and TRBJ2-3, with TRBD2 identical over 9 bases. The germline CDR1 and CDR2 sequences are LNHDA and SQIVND (reference sequence). V was clipped by 0 bases and J by 2 bases; unmatched bases: 3. This CDR3 spans 16 amino acids. The CDR3 loop is CASSIDLAGYTDTQYF. The CDR3 bases are TGTGCCAGTAGTATAGATCTAGCGGGGTACACAGATACGCAGTATTTT. Full variable domain (outside the CDR3, taken from reference TRBV19 and TRBJ2-3): DGGITQSPKYLFRKEGQNVTLSCEQNLNHDAMYWYRQDPGQGLRLIYYSQIVNDFQKGDIAEGYSVSREKKESFPLTVTSAQKNPTAFYLCASSIDLAGYTDTQYFGPGTRLTVL.

As regards this clone: One end of the junction fails to match germline, which may point to a read error. This sequence joins TRBV7-9 and TRBJ2-7; D is possibly TRBD1 (5 bases). Looked up from germline, CDR1 is SEHNR and CDR2 is FQNEAQ (reference sequence). The length of the CDR3 is 12 residues. Written as DNA, the CDR3 is TGTGCCAGCAGCTTAAATACAAGGGGTCCCCTCTTC. Protein sequence: CASSLNTRGPLF.

This clone was observed a handful of times. The V and J genes are TRBV19 and TRBJ1-6; D remains ambiguous. From germline, CDR1 is LNHDA and CDR2 SQIVND (reference sequence). V lost 4 bases, J lost 5 bases, and 6 bases lay in between. The CDR3 length is 13 residues. CDR3 nucleotides: TGTGCCAGTAGTAAGAGGGATAATTCACCCCTCCACTTT. This gives the protein CASSKRDNSPLHF.

The chain carries TRBV29-1 and TRBJ1-2, with 7 positions matching TRBD1. The CDR3 length is 12 residues. CDR1 and CDR2 from the germline V gene are SQVTM and ANQGSEA. V lost 7 bases, J lost 8 bases, and 10 bases stayed unmatched. CDR3 amino acids: CSEQQGLEGYTF. The CDR3 DNA follows: TGCAGCGAACAACAGGGGTTGGAAGGCTACACCTTC.

This clone was detected only a few times. The chain couples TRBV7-2 to TRBJ2-7; the D gene is possibly TRBD1 (6 bases). CDR3 length: 14 amino acids. V lost 5 bases, J lost 2 bases, and 13 bases lay in between. Germline V gives CDR1 SGHTA, CDR2 FQGNSA. CDR3 in amino acids: CASSAYRETYEQYF. The CDR3 DNA reads TGTGCCAGCAGCGCCTACAGGGAGACCTACGAGCAGTACTTC.

This clone was detected once. The gene calls are TRBV28 and TRBJ1-1; D may be TRBD1 (5 bases). Germline-derived CDR1 and CDR2 are MDHEN and SYDVKM. V lost 6 bases, J lost 1 base, and 15 bases lay in between. This CDR3 is built from 15 residues. CDR3 amino acids: CASSPLGTPNTEAFF. The CDR3 DNA reads TGTGCCAGCAGCCCCTTAGGGACTCCGAACACTGAAGCTTTCTTT. The whole variable domain, remainder taken from reference TRBV28 and TRBJ1-1, is DVKVTQSSRYLVKRTGEKVFLECVQDMDHENMFWYRQDPGLGLRLIYFSYDVKMKEKGDIPEGYSVSREKKERFSLILESASTNQTSMYLCASSPLGTPNTEAFFGQGTRLTVV.

The J gene is TRBJ2-1, the V gene TRBV11-2; 16 bases align to TRBD2. Looked up from germline, CDR1 is SGHAT and CDR2 is FQNNGV. Losses at the gene ends were 5 bases for V and 6 bases for J; bases not matched to a gene: 1. The CDR3 has 15 amino acids. The DNA of the CDR3 is TGTGCCAGCAGCGGGACTAGCGGGAGGGGCAATGAGCAGTTCTTC. This encodes CASSGTSGRGNEQFF.

Remarks on this clone: The junction shows a germline mismatch at one end, possibly a read error. This rearrangement joins TRBV7-7 to TRBJ2-3; TRBD1 is a possible D gene (6 bases). The CDR3 covers 13 residues. Germline CDR1 is SSHAT and CDR2 is FNYEAQ (reference sequence). The CDR3 sequence: CASSLAGEDTQYF. The DNA for the CDR3 is TGTGCTAGCAGCTTAGCAGGGGAAGATACGCAGTATTTT.

The gene calls are TRBV12-5 and TRBJ2-7; unclear D gene. Germline V gives CDR1 LGHNT, CDR2 FRNRAP. The CDR3 contains 14 residues. V lost 7 bases to trimming and J lost 2 bases, with 15 bases between them. CDR3 sequence reads: CASALNGVTYEQYF. The CDR3 nucleotides read TGTGCTAGTGCCCTAAACGGTGTGACCTACGAGCAGTACTTC.

The CDR3 sequence is CASSSPGRGRHTQYF. CDR3 DNA sequence: TGTGCCAGCAGTTCCCCAGGGAGGGGGCGGCATACGCAGTATTTT. The chain links TRBV28 to TRBJ2-3; D assignment may be TRBD1 or TRBD2 (7 bases each). Germline CDR1 reads MDHEN; CDR2 reads SYDVKM. V lost 4 bases and J lost 7, with 18 bases in between. This CDR3 spans 15 amino acids.